The entry below gives a single T cell receptor (beta chain) sequence along with its context. The target antigen is unknown. V dropped 0 bases and J dropped 6 bases, with 9 bases sitting between them. This CDR3 spans 13 amino acids. These data originate in a study of cytomegalovirus exposure and HLA in healthy donors. PCR amplification relied on 60 Vbeta primers (plus 13 Jbeta primers). Libraries were prepared by immunoSEQ multiplex PCR; TCRdb keeps only in-frame clonotypes and omits some of them. Among approximately 160,000 clones listed, 77% were seen once. Donors counted as nominally healthy when sampled, yet unrecorded immune exposures were likely. Study-wide points: Reportedly, HLA-A and HLA-B alleles of most subjects were accurately predicted from TCR beta. TCR beta chain V- and J-gene trimming was linked, in a later analysis, to a missense variant in DCLRE1C. The productive fraction for most TCR beta V segments was about 87% or about 30% in an earlier analysis.

The genes are TRBV6-7 and TRBJ2-7; possible D gene TRBD2, 6 bases. TRBV6-7 is placed among ORFs of uncertain function. The receptor was derived from a woman aged 40 to 50 in good health and CMV-seropositive. The material sequenced was PBMCs. CDR3 nucleotides: TGTGCCAGCAGTTACTCCCTCGGGGGCGAGCAGTACTTC. It yields the protein CASSYSLGGEQYF.